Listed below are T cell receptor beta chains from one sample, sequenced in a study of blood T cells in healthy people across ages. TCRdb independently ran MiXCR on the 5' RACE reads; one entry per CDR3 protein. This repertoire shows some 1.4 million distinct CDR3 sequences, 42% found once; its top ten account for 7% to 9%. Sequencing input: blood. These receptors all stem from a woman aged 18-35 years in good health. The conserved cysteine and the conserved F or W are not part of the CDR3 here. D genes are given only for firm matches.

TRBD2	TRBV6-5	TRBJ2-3	ASAKGGGLHTQY
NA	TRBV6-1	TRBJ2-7	ASSEAPVGVYEQY
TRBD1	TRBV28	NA	ASSIGQGAHEQY
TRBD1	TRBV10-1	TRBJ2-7	ASKGTGGNEQY
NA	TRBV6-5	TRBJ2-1	ASSYGGVRSNEQF
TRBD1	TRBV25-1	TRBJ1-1	ASSEDFTWDRGSTEAF
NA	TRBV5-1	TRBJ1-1	ASSLWVNMNTEAF
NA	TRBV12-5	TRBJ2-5	ASGLAELWQETQY
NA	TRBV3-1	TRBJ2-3	ASSQDMDAAWDTQY
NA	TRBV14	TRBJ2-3	ASSLGGAGGTDTQY
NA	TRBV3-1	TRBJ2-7	ASARGNYEQY
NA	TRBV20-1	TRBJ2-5	SASLRETQY
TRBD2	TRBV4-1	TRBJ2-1	ASSQLPSGRPDNEQF
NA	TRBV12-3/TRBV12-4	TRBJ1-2	ASSTFRESLYGYT
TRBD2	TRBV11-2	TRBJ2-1	ASSPPGGAFNEQF
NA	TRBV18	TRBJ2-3	ASSPVDFVGADTQY
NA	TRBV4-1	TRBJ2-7	ASSQDGPREQY
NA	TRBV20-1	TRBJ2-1	SARDIGRTYNEQF
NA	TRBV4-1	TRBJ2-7	ASSHPQQGNEQY
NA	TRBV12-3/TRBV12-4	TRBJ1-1	ASSRTARGVNTEAF
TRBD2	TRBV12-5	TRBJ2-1	ASEITSGANEQF
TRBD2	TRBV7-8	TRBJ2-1	ASSPGLAGPLRVYEQF
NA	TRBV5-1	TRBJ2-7	ASSLGLITNSYEQY
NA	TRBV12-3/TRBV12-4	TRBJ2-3	ATGRLSTDTQY
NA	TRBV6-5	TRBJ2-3	ASSYSQGADTQY
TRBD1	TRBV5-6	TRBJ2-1	ASSPQGATSYNEQF
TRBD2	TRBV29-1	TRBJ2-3	SVETSGFTDTQY